This TCR beta chain was obtained from a study of shared clonotypes between healthy human individuals. V was trimmed by 3 bases and J by 7 bases, leaving 15 bases between them. The CDR3 is 13 residues long. Germline values: CDR1 SQVTM, CDR2 ANQGSEA. TCRdb's table, derived via immunoSEQ multiplex PCR, lists solely in-frame clones and lacks some. This table has roughly 810,000 clones, 96% appearing once. The naive CD8 fraction comprised CD45RO-negative cells positively selected for CCR7 and excluded terminally differentiated effector memory CD45RA+ cells. The V call is TRBV29-1, the J call TRBJ1-2; D call uncertain. This receptor was obtained from a man in his thirties or forties in good health. The sample taken for sequencing was naive CD8+ T cells sorted from blood. CDR3 in amino acids: CSVDGPLAGGYTF. The CDR3 bases are TGCAGCGTTGATGGGCCTCTCGCAGGTGGCTACACCTTC.